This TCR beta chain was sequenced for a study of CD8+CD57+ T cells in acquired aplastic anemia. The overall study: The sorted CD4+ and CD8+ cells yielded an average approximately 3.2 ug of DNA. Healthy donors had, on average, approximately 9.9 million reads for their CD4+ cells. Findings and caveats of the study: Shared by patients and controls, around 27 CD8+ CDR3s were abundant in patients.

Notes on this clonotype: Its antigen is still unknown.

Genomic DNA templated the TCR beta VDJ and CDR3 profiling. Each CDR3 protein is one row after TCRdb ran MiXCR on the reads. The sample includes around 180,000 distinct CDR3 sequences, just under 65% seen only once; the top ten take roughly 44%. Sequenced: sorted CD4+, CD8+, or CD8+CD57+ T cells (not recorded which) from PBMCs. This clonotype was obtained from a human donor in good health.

CDR3 bases: TGTGCCAGCAGCCGAGCCAGGCTGAACAATGAGCAGTTCTTC. This sequence encodes CASSRARLNNEQFF. V is TRBV5-8 and J is TRBJ2-1, with no clear D. The CDR3 totals 14 residues. Germline CDR1 SGHTS, CDR2 YDEGEE. V lost 4 bases and J 5 bases, leaving 13 bases between the germline ends.